Below are 20 T cell receptor beta chains sequenced from a single sample in a study of chemoradiotherapy in HPV16-positive cancers. The table came from immunoSEQ multiplex PCR; TCRdb's copy has only in-frame clones and leaves some out. Among 20,000 to 25,000 clones listed, around 87% were seen once. The specimen comprised blood, sampled from a patient who underwent chemoradiotherapy. Every receptor here comes from a human donor with HPV-associated anogenital cancer.

V usage is TRBV10-3 and J usage is TRBJ1-1, with TRBD1 matching over 7 bases. The CDR3 has 17 amino acids. Germline lookup yields CDR1 ENHRY and CDR2 SYGVKD. V was clipped by 6 bases and J by 11 bases; unmatched bases: 24. CDR3 sequence (DNA): TGTGCCATCAGCCACATGAAGCGGGATGAAGGGGGCATATGGGCTTTCTTT. As protein: CAISHMKRDEGGIWAFF.

The chain combines TRBV20-1 with TRBJ2-7; D ambiguous. The CDR3 is 11 amino acids. V lost 6 bases and J 2 bases, leaving 8 bases between the germline ends. CDR1 and CDR2 from the germline V gene are DFQATT and SNEGSKA (reference sequence). The DNA of the CDR3 is TGCAGTGCCCCTCTTACCTACGAGCAGTACTTC. This encodes CSAPLTYEQYF.

The chain carries TRBV7-9 and TRBJ1-5; possibly TRBD1 for D (5 bases). There are 14 residues in the CDR3. Germline V gives CDR1 SEHNR, CDR2 FQNEAQ (reference sequence). The germline V and J ends were trimmed by 1 base and 3 bases, with 7 bases remaining between them. The CDR3 here is CASSLGQNNQPQHF. CDR3 nucleotides: TGTGCCAGCAGCTTAGGACAGAACAATCAGCCCCAGCATTTT.

The chain couples TRBV7-2 to TRBJ1-5; D uncertain. The CDR3 has 13 amino acids. Germline V gene sequence: CDR1 SGHTA, CDR2 FQGNSA. Trimming shortened V by 5 bases and J by 4 bases, and 9 bases separated the two germline ends. DNA of the CDR3: TGTGCCAGCAGCCTGTCAGGAAATCAGCCCCAGCATTTT. It specifies CASSLSGNQPQHF.

This chain joins TRBV7-2 and TRBJ2-5; TRBD2 might be the D (7 bases). CDR1 and CDR2 (germline): SGHTA, FQGNSA. V was trimmed by 5 bases and J by 6 bases, leaving 22 bases between them. This CDR3 has 16 residues. The CDR3 DNA reads TGTGCCAGCAGCCCCCAGGTGGGGGGGGCGCCGAAGACCCAGTACTTC. This sequence encodes CASSPQVGGAPKTQYF.

The chain combines TRBV9 with TRBJ2-1, with a possible D match to TRBD2 (5 bases). Germline CDR1 and CDR2: SGDLS and YYNGEE. V was pared by 0 bases and J by 4 bases, with 14 bases between. This CDR3 is 16 amino acids long. The CDR3 bases are TGTGCCAGCAGCGTAGTGAGCGGACGAGCTTACAATGAGCAGTTCTTC. Translating gives CASSVVSGRAYNEQFF. The complete variable domain, with remaining parts taken from reference TRBV9 and TRBJ2-1, reads DSGVTQTPKHLITATGQRVTLRCSPRSGDLSVYWYQQSLDQGLQFLIQYYNGEERAKGNILERFSAQQFPDLHSELNLSSLELGDSALYFCASSVVSGRAYNEQFFGPGTRLTVL.

This chain connects TRBV11-3 to TRBJ2-1, with 10 bases aligning to TRBD2. Germline loops: CDR1 SGHNT, CDR2 YENEEA. With V trimmed by 7 bases and J by 8 bases, 8 bases remained unmatched. This CDR3 has 14 amino acids. CDR3 amino acids: CASILSGRGDEQFF. The CDR3 coding sequence is TGTGCCAGCATATTGAGCGGGAGGGGTGATGAGCAGTTCTTC.

V gene TRBV19 combines with J gene TRBJ2-7; TRBD1 or TRBD2 may be the D gene (5 bases each). Trimming left V 5 bases short and J 1 base short, with 15 bases between. Germline assignment: CDR1 LNHDA and CDR2 SQIVND (reference sequence). The CDR3 length is 15 residues. In nucleotides, the CDR3 is TGTGCCAGTAGTTTCGAGGGGTCCCCGTCCTACGAGCAGTACTTC. Translation: CASSFEGSPSYEQYF.

The J gene is TRBJ1-2, the V gene TRBV14; D is uncertain. V lost 0 bases and J 8 bases, leaving 16 bases between the germline ends. CDR1 SGHDN and CDR2 FVKESK come from the germline V gene. The CDR3 loop spans 15 amino acids. CDR3 residues: CASSQEEPRKEGYTF. The CDR3 DNA follows: TGTGCCAGCAGCCAAGAAGAACCCAGGAAGGAGGGCTACACCTTC.

This chain joins TRBV9 and TRBJ2-1, with TRBD2 matching over 11 bases. The V gene end was trimmed by 2 bases and the J gene end by 9 bases; junction bases not matched to a gene: 7. This CDR3 is 15 amino acids long. The germline V gene encodes CDR1 SGDLS and CDR2 YYNGEE. The CDR3 DNA follows: TGTGCCAGCAGCGTTTTAGCGGGGGGGCCGAGTGAGCAGTTCTTC. Translating it yields CASSVLAGGPSEQFF.

The genes are TRBV7-2 and TRBJ2-1; no firm D call. The V gene lost 4 bases and the J gene lost 7 bases, with 17 bases spanning the gap. The CDR3 totals 15 residues. Germline V gives CDR1 SGHTA, CDR2 FQGNSA. CDR3: CASSSPLRLGNEQFF. The CDR3 DNA is TGTGCCAGCAGCTCGCCTCTTAGGTTGGGGAATGAGCAGTTCTTC.

The chain carries TRBV6-1 and TRBJ2-7; D possibly uses TRBD1 or TRBD2 (5 bases each). CDR3 length: 15 amino acids. Germline lookup yields CDR1 MNHNS and CDR2 SASEGT. The V and J ends lost 2 bases and 1 base respectively, with 12 bases between them. The CDR3 coding sequence is TGTGCCAGCAGTGAATTTGATGGGGGATCCTACGAGCAGTACTTC. Amino acids: CASSEFDGGSYEQYF.

V is TRBV18 and J is TRBJ2-3; D remains unclear. The CDR3 is 14 amino acids. Germline CDR1 and CDR2: KGHSH and LQKENI. The V end lost 0 bases, the J end lost 4 bases, and 8 bases lay between the germline ends. The CDR3 DNA sequence: TGTGCCAGCTCACCACCGTACCGCGCAGATACGCAGTATTTT. Translating it yields CASSPPYRADTQYF.

In this sample, this clone turned up once. The chain recombines TRBV9 with TRBJ2-5; D may match TRBD1 or TRBD2 (5 bases each). The V gene lost 2 bases and the J gene lost 4 bases, with 12 bases spanning the gap. The germline CDR1 and CDR2 sequences are SGDLS and YYNGEE. The CDR3 is 14 amino acids. The DNA for the CDR3 is TGTGCCAGCAGCGTCAGGGTGAGGGGAGAGACCCAGTACTTC. Its protein is CASSVRVRGETQYF.

The chain links TRBV5-4 to TRBJ1-2; perhaps TRBD1 as D (6 bases). Looked up from germline, CDR1 is SGHNT and CDR2 is YYREEE (reference sequence). The CDR3 has 16 residues. Between the trimmed V and J ends, which lost 4 bases and 0 bases, there was a span of 16 bases. CDR3 bases: TGTGCCAGCAGCCGAGTTCAGGGGACGGCTAACTATGGCTACACCTTC. Translated: CASSRVQGTANYGYTF.

V and J are TRBV19 and TRBJ1-1; D might be TRBD1 (6 bases). The germline V gene has CDR1 LNHDA and CDR2 SQIVND (reference sequence). V shed 6 bases and J shed 1 base, with 18 bases lying between them. The CDR3 sequence is 16 residues long. CDR3 amino acids: CASSIRSGAGNTEAFF. For the CDR3, the DNA is TGTGCCAGTAGCATCCGGTCGGGGGCGGGGAACACTGAAGCTTTCTTT.

The chain uses TRBV29-1 and TRBJ2-1; TRBD2 might be the D (6 bases). Germline V lookup: CDR1 SQVTM, CDR2 ANQGSEA. V was clipped by 3 bases and J by 4 bases, with 13 bases between them. The CDR3 is 14 amino acids. DNA for the CDR3: TGCAGCGTTGAGGGGACTTCCCTATACAATGAGCAGTTCTTC. This encodes CSVEGTSLYNEQFF.

The gene calls are TRBV21-1 and TRBJ1-4; the table's D call TRBD1 went unverified against the DNA. TRBV21-1 is labeled a pseudogene. The CDR3 sequence is 14 residues long. CDR3 region: CASSNDRAIEKLFF. CDR3 nucleotide sequence: TGTGCCAGCAGCAATGACAGGGCCATTGAAAAACTGTTTTTT.

This chain links TRBV6-6 with TRBJ2-1; D is possibly TRBD1 or TRBD2 (6 bases each). CDR1 is MNHNY, CDR2 SVGAGI, per germline (reference sequence). The CDR3 runs to 16 residues. The germline V and J ends were trimmed by 0 bases and 2 bases, with 11 bases remaining between them. Written as DNA, the CDR3 is TGTGCCAGCAGTTACTCGACGGGGGCTACCTACAATGAGCAGTTCTTC. Translated: CASSYSTGATYNEQFF.

The chain links TRBV29-1 to TRBJ1-1; 7 bases line up with TRBD1. V lost 4 bases, J lost 5 bases, and 7 bases stayed unmatched. The V gene's germline CDR1 is SQVTM and CDR2 ANQGSEA. The CDR3 is made up of 13 amino acids. CDR3 in DNA: TGCAGCGTTGGGCGACAGGGTGGGACTGAAGCTTTCTTT. This codes for CSVGRQGGTEAFF.